This TCR beta chain was captured by sequencing in a study of T cell repertoires in cytomegalovirus infection. Germline lookup yields CDR1 SGHRS and CDR2 YFSETQ. The CDR3 consists of 12 residues. The V end lost 0 bases, the J end lost 8 bases, and 8 bases lay between the germline ends. TCRdb reanalysed the reads using MiXCR and keeps one entry per CDR3 protein. The data show around 900,000 distinct CDR3 sequences, approximately 33% seen once. On this clonotype itself: Its antigen is undetermined.

The V call is TRBV5-1, the J call TRBJ1-2; a weak D match, TRBD1 (5 bases). Specimen: cultured CD8+ T cells from PBMCs, collected from culture after CMV antigen stimulation. This clonotype was sampled from a human donor in good health (CMV status not recorded). Some clones in this sample may be carry-over from other donors' samples. The CDR3 region has the DNA TGCGCCAGCAGCTTGGAGGGGCCCGGCTACACCTTC. Its protein is CASSLEGPGYTF.